These 21 T cell receptor beta chains were sequenced from one sample in a study of T cell responses to AZD1222 COVID-19 vaccine (dated by TCRdb to the early 2020s). The time point label here, explained by the study, means: baseline before first vaccination. The library came from the immunoSEQ multiplex PCR assay. The table was pulled from immuneACCESS by TCRdb, which kept in-frame rearrangements only. Such tables lose some clones; where checked, under half of the loss comes from unresolved V genes, and the rest has no known cause. The sample records some 100,000 clones, roughly nine tenths of which are singletons. Approximately 7.9% of the sample is in the top ten clones. Sequenced here: peripheral blood, sampled on day 0 of AZD1222 vaccination. Receptors were obtained from an adult in good health.

V usage is TRBV7-2 and J usage is TRBJ2-5, with 7 bases matching TRBD2. CDR1 is SGHTA and CDR2 is FQGNSA in the germline V gene. V shed 8 bases, J shed 7 bases, and the junction held 7 bases outside the gene matches. The CDR3 spans 12 residues. CDR3 in amino acids: CASGRVLLTQYF. The CDR3 DNA reads TGTGCCAGCGGGAGGGTCTTATTGACCCAGTACTTC. The full variable domain, with the rest looked up from reference TRBV7-2 and TRBJ2-5, is GAGVSQSPSNKVTEKGKDVELRCDPISGHTALYWYRQSLGQGLEFLIYFQGNSAPDKSGLPSDRFSAERTGGSVSTLTIQRTQQEDSAVYLCASGRVLLTQYFGPGTRLLVL.

The chain has TRBV9 and TRBJ2-2; possible D gene TRBD1, 5 bases. This CDR3 is built from 16 residues. Per the germline V gene, CDR1 is SGDLS and CDR2 is YYNGEE. V lost 0 bases and J lost 1, with 10 bases in between. DNA for the CDR3: TGTGCCAGCAGCGTAGGGGGAAGGGGGAACACCGGGGAGCTGTTTTTT. Protein: CASSVGGRGNTGELFF. Drawing the rest from reference TRBV9 and TRBJ2-2, the complete variable domain is DSGVTQTPKHLITATGQRVTLRCSPRSGDLSVYWYQQSLDQGLQFLIQYYNGEERAKGNILERFSAQQFPDLHSELNLSSLELGDSALYFCASSVGGRGNTGELFFGEGSRLTVL.

The CDR3 nucleotides are TGTGCCAGCAGTGAAGGGGTCCAAGGGGGAAACACCATATATTTT. It specifies CASSEGVQGGNTIYF. The V call is TRBV6-1, the J call TRBJ1-3, with unresolved D. CDR1 and CDR2 (germline): MNHNS, SASEGT. The CDR3 runs 15 residues. The V gene lost 1 base and the J gene lost 4 bases, with 11 bases spanning the gap.

This rearrangement joins TRBV6-5 to TRBJ1-2; D ambiguous. The germline V gene encodes CDR1 MNHEY and CDR2 SVGAGI. V lost 5 bases to trimming and J lost 2 bases, with 12 bases between them. The CDR3 has 14 amino acids. The CDR3 loop is CASSPDRYNYGYTF. The CDR3 DNA follows: TGTGCCAGCAGTCCAGACCGATACAACTATGGCTACACCTTC.

The V and J genes are TRBV13 and TRBJ1-1, with 9 positions matching TRBD1. Losses at the gene ends were 5 bases for V and 3 bases for J; bases not matched to a gene: 7. Germline V gene data show CDR1 as PRHDT and CDR2 as FYEKMQ (reference sequence). CDR3 size: 15 residues. For the CDR3, the DNA is TGTGCCAGCAGCAACTCCGGGACAGGGTACACTGAAGCTTTCTTT. Amino acid sequence: CASSNSGTGYTEAFF.

This chain connects TRBV15 to TRBJ1-2; D perhaps matches TRBD1 (6 bases). CDR1 is LNHNV and CDR2 is YYDKDF in the germline V gene (reference sequence). Trimming shortened V by 3 bases and J by 7 bases, and 15 bases separated the two germline ends. The CDR3 consists of 14 residues. The CDR3 loop is CATSRVGGDRGYTF. In DNA form, the CDR3 reads TGTGCCACCAGCAGGGTAGGGGGAGATCGTGGCTACACCTTC.

This clone was seen at least ten times. The chain combines TRBV2 with TRBJ2-1; 7 nucleotides align to TRBD2. V gave up 6 bases and J gave up 2 bases; unmatched junction bases: 10. Looked up from germline, CDR1 is SNHLY and CDR2 is FYNNEI. CDR3 size: 16 residues. The CDR3 loop is CASRPYGRAPYNEQFF. CDR3 nucleotides: TGTGCCAGCAGGCCATATGGGAGGGCCCCCTACAATGAGCAGTTCTTC.

The chain carries TRBV4-3 and TRBJ1-4; 8 bases fit TRBD1. Losses at the gene ends were 5 bases for V and 4 bases for J; bases not matched to a gene: 9. In germline, CDR1 is LGHNA, CDR2 YSLEER. This CDR3 region has 16 residues. For the CDR3, the DNA is TGCGCCAGCAGCGGGCAGGGGGCCTCTTTTAATGAAAAACTGTTTTTT. Translated: CASSGQGASFNEKLFF.

V gene TRBV29-1 combines with J gene TRBJ1-1; D is unresolved. CDR1 and CDR2 (germline): SQVTM, ANQGSEA. Trimming took off 8 bases at V and 0 bases at J, with 13 bases between the two ends. The CDR3 extends over 13 amino acids. The CDR3 bases are TGCAGCCCCCGGCGGCAGATGAACACTGAAGCTTTCTTT. This gives the protein CSPRRQMNTEAFF. Looking up the rest from reference TRBV29-1 and TRBJ1-1 gives the full variable domain: SAVISQKPSRDICQRGTSLTIQCQVDSQVTMMFWYRQQPGQSLTLIATANQGSEATYESGFVIDKFPISRPNLTFSTLTVSNMSPEDSSIYLCSPRRQMNTEAFFGQGTRLTVV.

The chain joins TRBV6-2 or TRBV6-3 to TRBJ2-1, with D possibly matching TRBD2 (6 bases). The CDR3 contains 13 residues. Germline V lookup: CDR1 MNHEY, CDR2 SVGEGT. Trimming removed 6 bases at V and 10 bases at J, with 16 bases between. This CDR3 reads CASSAGPTGEQFF. Written as DNA, the CDR3 is TGTGCCAGCAGCGCGGGGCCGACCGGCGAGCAGTTCTTC.

V gene TRBV5-1 combines with J gene TRBJ2-3, with 9 positions matching TRBD2. V lost 0 bases to trimming and J lost 4 bases; unmatched junction nucleotides: 3. CDR1 and CDR2 (germline): SGHRS, YFSETQ. The CDR3 contains 15 residues. Written as DNA, the CDR3 is TGCGCCAGCAGCTTGGCACTAGCGGGTGCAGATACGCAGTATTTT. Translated, it gives CASSLALAGADTQYF.

The gene calls are TRBV20-1 and TRBJ2-5; D is ambiguous. The CDR3 covers 11 residues. V dropped 0 bases and J dropped 5 bases, with 4 bases sitting between them. Germline V gene sequence: CDR1 DFQATT, CDR2 SNEGSKA (reference sequence). The CDR3 DNA sequence: TGCAGTGCTAGAGATCGGGAGACCCAGTACTTC. Its translation is CSARDRETQYF.

This chain uses TRBV7-2 with TRBJ2-7; D uncertain. This CDR3 region has 13 residues. CDR1 SGHTA and CDR2 FQGNSA come from the germline V gene. Deletions cut 0 bases from V and 7 bases from J, with 10 bases between. The CDR3 coding sequence is TGTGCCAGCAGCTTAGCCGCAATGAGGGAGCAGTACTTC. This sequence encodes CASSLAAMREQYF.

The gene calls are TRBV18 and TRBJ1-5, with 7 bases aligning to TRBD1. Germline loops: CDR1 KGHSH, CDR2 LQKENI. The CDR3 has 16 residues. V lost 4 bases and J lost 1; bases outside the gene matches: 7. The CDR3 reads CASSLQGGGSNQPQHF. In DNA, the CDR3 is TGTGCCAGCTCACTTCAGGGGGGGGGAAGCAATCAGCCCCAGCATTTT.

This clone has just one count. V gene TRBV7-7 combines with J gene TRBJ2-5; 8 nucleotides agree with TRBD2. Germline V gene data show CDR1 as SSHAT and CDR2 as FNYEAQ (reference sequence). This CDR3 comprises 16 residues. The V and J ends lost 0 bases and 5 bases, in that order; junction bases with no gene match: 8. The CDR3: CASSLARVTSAETQYF. The CDR3 DNA is TGTGCCAGCAGCTTAGCGCGTGTGACTAGCGCTGAGACCCAGTACTTC.

This chain uses TRBV6-5 with TRBJ2-2; D remains ambiguous. In germline, CDR1 is MNHEY, CDR2 SVGAGI. This CDR3 is built from 13 residues. V shed 8 bases and J shed 1 base, with 8 bases lying between them. CDR3 bases: TGTGCCAGCGAGAGGTGGAACACCGGGGAGCTGTTTTTT. Translating gives CASERWNTGELFF.

A remark on this clone: Mismatch with germline at one junction end may stem from a read error. The chain uses TRBV19 and TRBJ2-5; possibly TRBD2 for D (6 bases). The CDR3 runs 12 residues. The germline gives CDR1 LNHDA, CDR2 SQIVND (reference sequence). CDR3 bases: TGTGCCAGTAGTATCGGGGGAGAGGCCCAGTACTTC. It encodes CASSIGGEAQYF.

This sequence joins TRBV2 and TRBJ2-3; TRBD2 aligns across 10 bases. The trim removed 6 bases at V and 6 bases at J, leaving 3 bases unmatched. The CDR3 spans 13 residues. From germline, CDR1 is SNHLY and CDR2 FYNNEI. The CDR3 region has the DNA TGTGCCAGCAGGGGGACTAGCGCGGATACGCAGTATTTT. Encoded protein: CASRGTSADTQYF.

This chain links TRBV7-9 with TRBJ1-2; perhaps TRBD1 as D (5 bases). The ends were cut back, 5 bases at V and 10 bases at J, with 20 bases in the middle. The CDR3 extends over 14 amino acids. The germline V gene encodes CDR1 SEHNR and CDR2 FQNEAQ (reference sequence). CDR3 sequence reads: CASSHPGRGIVYTF. The CDR3 DNA sequence: TGTGCCAGCAGCCACCCGGGACGGGGCATTGTCTACACCTTC.

The V and J genes are TRBV10-1 and TRBJ1-1, with no clear D. CDR1 WNHNN and CDR2 SYGVQD come from the germline V gene (reference sequence). V lost 3 bases to trimming and J lost 5 bases, with 13 bases between them. This CDR3 comprises 14 residues. CDR3 DNA: TGCGCCAGCAGTGACACCCAAGGGAGGACTGAAGCTTTCTTT. It encodes CASSDTQGRTEAFF.

V usage is TRBV12-3 or TRBV12-4 and J usage is TRBJ1-1, with D hard to call. CDR3 size: 12 residues. V lost 5 bases and J 8 bases, leaving 12 bases between the germline ends. The CDR3 DNA reads TGTGCCAGCAGTAGGACGAGAACCGAAGCTTTCTTT. It encodes CASSRTRTEAFF.